This entry is about one T cell receptor beta chain. Original handling: Amplified reference gene primers provided the basis for estimating nucleated cell counts. Libraries were prepared by immunoSEQ multiplex PCR; TCRdb keeps only in-frame clonotypes and omits some of them. Clone size and the V and J calls come from that table; the DNA yielded D and trimming. The sample holds roughly 200,000 clones; less than 90% are singletons and the top ten take 1.5% to 2%. Germline CDR1 reads SEHNR; CDR2 reads FQNEAQ (reference sequence). The germline V and J ends were trimmed by 3 bases and 5 bases, with 13 bases remaining between them. The CDR3 sequence is 14 residues long. This sample was taken from a study of blood T cell repertoires in COVID-19. Background on the study: The United States, Italy and Spain supplied acute and convalescent COVID-19 samples. The analysed material was cDNA or gDNA that came from T cells, B-cell-depleted T cells, or PBMCs.

The chain uses TRBV7-9 and TRBJ1-1; D possibly corresponds to TRBD1 (6 bases). The TCR sequence derives from a man between 65 and 85 years old with acute or convalescent COVID-19. Material for sequencing was peripheral blood. The CDR3 bases are TGTGCCAGCAGCTTTACAGGGAGGGTGACTGAAGCTTTCTTT. Encoded protein: CASSFTGRVTEAFF.